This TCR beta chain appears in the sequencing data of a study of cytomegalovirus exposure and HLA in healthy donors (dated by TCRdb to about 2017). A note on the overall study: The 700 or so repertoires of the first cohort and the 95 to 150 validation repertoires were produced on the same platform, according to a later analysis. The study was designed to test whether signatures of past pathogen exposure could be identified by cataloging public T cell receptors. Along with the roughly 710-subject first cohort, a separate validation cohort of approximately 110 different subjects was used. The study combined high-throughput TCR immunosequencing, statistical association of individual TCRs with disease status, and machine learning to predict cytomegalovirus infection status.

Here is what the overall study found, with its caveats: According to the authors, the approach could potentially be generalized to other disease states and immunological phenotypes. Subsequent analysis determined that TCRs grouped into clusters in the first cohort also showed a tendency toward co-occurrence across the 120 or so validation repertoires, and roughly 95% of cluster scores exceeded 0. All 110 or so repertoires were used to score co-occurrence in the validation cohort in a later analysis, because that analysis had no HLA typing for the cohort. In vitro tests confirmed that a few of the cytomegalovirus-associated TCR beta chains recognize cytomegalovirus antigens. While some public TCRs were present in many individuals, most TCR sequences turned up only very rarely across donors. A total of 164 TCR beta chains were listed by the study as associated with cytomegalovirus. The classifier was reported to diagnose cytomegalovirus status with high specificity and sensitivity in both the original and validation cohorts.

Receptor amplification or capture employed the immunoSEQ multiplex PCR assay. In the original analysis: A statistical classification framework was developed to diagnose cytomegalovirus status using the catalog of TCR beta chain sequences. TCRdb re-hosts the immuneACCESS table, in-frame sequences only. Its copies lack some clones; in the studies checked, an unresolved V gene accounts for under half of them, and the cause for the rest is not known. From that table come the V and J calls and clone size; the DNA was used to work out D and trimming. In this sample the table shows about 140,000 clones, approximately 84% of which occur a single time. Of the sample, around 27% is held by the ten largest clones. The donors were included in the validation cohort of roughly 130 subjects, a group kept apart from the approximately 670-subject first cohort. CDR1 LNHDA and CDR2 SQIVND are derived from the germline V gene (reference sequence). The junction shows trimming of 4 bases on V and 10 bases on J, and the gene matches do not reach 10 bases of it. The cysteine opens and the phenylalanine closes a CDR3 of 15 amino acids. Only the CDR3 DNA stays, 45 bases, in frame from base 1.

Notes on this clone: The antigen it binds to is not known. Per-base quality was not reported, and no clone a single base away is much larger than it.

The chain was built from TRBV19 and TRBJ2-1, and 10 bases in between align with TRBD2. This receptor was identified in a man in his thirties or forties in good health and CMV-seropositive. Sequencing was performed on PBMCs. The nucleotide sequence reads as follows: TGTGCCAGTAGTAGTAGCGGGGGGCCCCTGGAGGAGCAGTTCTTC. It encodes CASSSSGGPLEEQFF.